This T cell receptor (beta chain) was sequenced in a study of T cells in Graves' hyperthyroidism and ophthalmopathy. On the study more broadly: Before any treatment, at initial diagnosis, peripheral blood was collected. General study points: Among clonotypes expanded in thyroid above 0.001, most were also found in blood.

The CDR3 regions of TCR beta were amplified from RNA transcripts. TCR CDR3 underwent first-round RT-PCR with the HTBI primer set. One entry per CDR3 protein, called by TCRdb with MiXCR from the multiplex PCR reads. The sample records approximately 410,000 distinct CDR3 sequences, roughly 13% being singletons. This clonotype has ten or more counts. Its antigen is undetermined. Patients were aged 18 to 65, had disease duration under 2 months, and had newly diagnosed hyperthyroidism. Trimming took off 4 bases at V and 5 bases at J, with 11 bases between the two ends. The CDR3 consists of 13 residues. Looked up from germline, CDR1 is LGHDT and CDR2 is YNNKEL (reference sequence).

The V call is TRBV3-1, the J call TRBJ1-1; no firm D call. The receptor was isolated from a woman under 30 with Graves' hyperthyroidism. The specimen was blood. This chain's CDR3 is CASSRRLETEAFF. The CDR3 DNA reads TGTGCCAGCAGCCGACGGCTGGAAACTGAAGCTTTCTTT.